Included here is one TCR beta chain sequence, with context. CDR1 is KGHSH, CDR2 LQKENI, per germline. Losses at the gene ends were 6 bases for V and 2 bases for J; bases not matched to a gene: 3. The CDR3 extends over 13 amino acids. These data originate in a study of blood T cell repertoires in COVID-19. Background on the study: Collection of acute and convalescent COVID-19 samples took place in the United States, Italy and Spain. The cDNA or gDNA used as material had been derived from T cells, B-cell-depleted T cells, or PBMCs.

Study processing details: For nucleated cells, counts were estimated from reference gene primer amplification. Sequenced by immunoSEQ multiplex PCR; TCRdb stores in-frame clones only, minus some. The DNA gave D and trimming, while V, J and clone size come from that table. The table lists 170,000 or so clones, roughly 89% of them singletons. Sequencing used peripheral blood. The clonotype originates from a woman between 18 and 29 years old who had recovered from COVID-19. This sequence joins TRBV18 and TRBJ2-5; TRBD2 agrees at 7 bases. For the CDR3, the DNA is TGTGCCAGCTCGCCGGGGGGTCAAGAGACCCAGTACTTC. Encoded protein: CASSPGGQETQYF.